Each of the 5 T cell receptor beta chains below was sequenced from the same sample in a study of beta chain features in type 1 diabetes. Of the isolated RNA, all was reverse transcribed, and so the sequenced material was expressed TCRB transcripts. Clones were read by immunoSEQ multiplex PCR, and TCRdb kept only the in-frame ones, dropping some. The sample holds roughly 310,000 clones; 11% are singletons and the top ten take 0.015%. Material: naive CD4+ T cells from blood. The receptors shown here come from a woman in her twenties or thirties in good health.

V usage is TRBV5-1 and J usage is TRBJ2-5; 14 bases are shared with TRBD2. CDR1 is SGHRS, CDR2 YFSETQ, per germline. This CDR3 contains 16 residues. Losses at the gene ends were 2 bases for V and 7 bases for J; bases not matched to a gene: 7. The CDR3 DNA is TGCGCCAGCAGCTTCGGGACTAGCGGGAGTCTTGGGACCCAGTACTTC. It specifies CASSFGTSGSLGTQYF.

In DNA, the CDR3 is TGTGCCAGCAGCTCCCTCATCGCAGGCCTCTCTGGGGCCAACGTCCTGACTTTC. Translated: CASSSLIAGLSGANVLTF. The chain is built from TRBV7-9 and TRBJ2-6; D is unresolved. Germline values: CDR1 SEHNR, CDR2 FQNEAQ (reference sequence). CDR3 size: 18 residues. The V gene lost 4 bases and the J gene lost 0 bases, with 16 bases spanning the gap.

This clone has only a few counts. The V gene is TRBV25-1, the J gene TRBJ2-1, with 11 bases identical to TRBD2. J gave up 10 bases and V 3 bases, and 14 bases lay outside the gene matches. The CDR3 consists of 17 residues. Germline V gene lookup returns CDR1 MGHDK and CDR2 SYGVNS. CDR3 in amino acids: CASSDVPIAGGGPEQFF. CDR3 coding DNA: TGTGCCAGCAGTGATGTACCAATAGCGGGAGGGGGTCCGGAGCAGTTCTTC.

V and J are TRBV10-3 and TRBJ2-4, with D perhaps matching TRBD1 (6 bases). This CDR3 contains 14 residues. The germline gives CDR1 ENHRY, CDR2 SYGVKD. V gave up 2 bases and J gave up 9 bases, with 14 bases separating them. In DNA form, the CDR3 reads TGTGCCATCAGTGAGCCACAGGGATCAGCCATTCAGTACTTC. Protein product: CAISEPQGSAIQYF.

The chain recombines TRBV7-9 with TRBJ2-3; no clear D. Looked up from germline, CDR1 is SEHNR and CDR2 is FQNEAQ (reference sequence). This CDR3 is 17 amino acids long. V was cut by 0 bases and J by 1 base, with 14 bases left in between. The chain's CDR3 is CASSLAYGNLGTDTQYF. CDR3 DNA: TGTGCCAGCAGCTTAGCATACGGCAACCTAGGCACAGATACGCAGTATTTT.